Included here is one TCR beta chain sequence, with context. Antigen specificity is unknown. The sample belongs to a study of shared clonotypes between healthy human individuals. V was cut by 4 bases and J by 1 base, with 8 bases left in between. CDR1 MDHEN and CDR2 SYDVKM come from the germline V gene. This CDR3 comprises 14 residues. Study-wide results and limits: The diversity represented, both genetic and in exposure history, was limited by few donors.

It was CD45RO-negative cells, positively selected for CCR7, that made up naive CD8 cells, with terminally differentiated effector memory CD45RA+ cells excluded. Under the authors' procedure: Filtering differed, since immunoSEQ gave only junction sequences and no quality scores. TCRdb keeps only in-frame clones here, not all; method: immunoSEQ multiplex PCR. Clone size and the V and J calls come from that table; the DNA yielded D and trimming. The table records about 2.2 million clones, about 93% of them present only once. The rearrangement uses TRBV28 and TRBJ1-5; D uncertain. The receptor was isolated from a young man in good health. Some clones in this sample may be carry-over from other donors' samples. The specimen sequenced was naive CD8+ T cells from PBMCs. The CDR3: CASSSVESNQPQHF. The CDR3 DNA is TGTGCCAGCAGTTCCGTGGAGAGCAATCAGCCCCAGCATTTT.